One and the same sample provided the 31 T cell receptor beta chains below, sequenced in a study of identical twins. Each CDR3 protein gets one entry after TCRdb re-called the 5' RACE reads with MiXCR. The table shows over 600,000 distinct CDR3 sequences, with approximately 21% occurring only once. The sample also formed part of further work on T cells expressing NK-cell markers.

The sample comprised PBMCs. These receptors were collected from a woman under 30 in good health.

This clonotype came up a few times. The V and J genes are TRBV29-1 and TRBJ2-3; D tentatively fits TRBD1 or TRBD2 (6 bases each). V gave up 2 bases and J gave up 2 bases, with 20 bases separating them. This CDR3 is 17 amino acids long. The germline V gene encodes CDR1 SQVTM and CDR2 ANQGSEA. The CDR3 DNA reads TGCAGCGTTGAAAATGGATCTTTCTCGGGGGCCACAGATACGCAGTATTTT. It translates to CSVENGSFSGATDTQYF.

This clonotype was detected only a few times. J is TRBJ2-1 and V is TRBV5-1; D is possibly TRBD1 (6 bases). This CDR3 has 14 residues. Germline-derived CDR1 and CDR2 are SGHRS and YFSETQ. V was pared by 4 bases and J by 6 bases, with 14 bases between. For the CDR3, the DNA is TGCGCCAGCAGCCGAGTCCTGACAGGCAATGAGCAGTTCTTC. It yields the protein CASSRVLTGNEQFF.

The rearrangement links TRBV5-6 to TRBJ2-5; 8 bases align to TRBD1. The CDR3 runs to 16 residues. The germline CDR1 and CDR2 sequences are SGHDT and YYEEEE. V gave up 0 bases and J gave up 1 base; unmatched junction bases: 5. CDR3 amino acids: CASSLGGQGFQETQYF. The CDR3 DNA reads as TGTGCCAGCAGCTTGGGAGGACAGGGATTCCAAGAGACCCAGTACTTC.

This clonotype has only a few counts. The CDR3 is CSAGTSGISGELFF. CDR3 nucleotide sequence: TGCAGCGCAGGGACTAGCGGGATATCCGGGGAGCTGTTTTTT. The rearrangement links TRBV29-1 to TRBJ2-2; TRBD2 agrees at 13 bases. Per the germline V gene, CDR1 is SQVTM and CDR2 is ANQGSEA. With V trimmed by 7 bases and J by 6 bases, 5 bases remained unmatched. The length of the CDR3 is 14 residues.

This clonotype was counted a single time. This sequence joins TRBV12-5 and TRBJ2-6; 9 nucleotides match TRBD2. This CDR3 region has 17 residues. Losses at the gene ends were 1 base for V and 14 bases for J; bases not matched to a gene: 15. Germline CDR1 reads LGHNT; CDR2 reads FRNRAP. CDR3: CASGLDPLQRGALLLTF. The CDR3, as DNA: TGTGCTAGTGGTTTGGACCCTTTACAGCGGGGGGCCCTGCTCCTGACTTTC.

This chain joins TRBV25-1 and TRBJ1-1; D gene unclear. The length of the CDR3 is 11 residues. The V end lost 6 bases, the J end lost 7 bases, and 9 bases lay between the germline ends. Germline V gene lookup returns CDR1 MGHDK and CDR2 SYGVNS. CDR3 protein: CASRRTFEAFF. The CDR3 DNA follows: TGTGCCAGCAGAAGGACGTTTGAAGCTTTCTTT.

The rearrangement uses TRBV5-1 and TRBJ2-3, with 8 bases aligning to TRBD2. The germline gives CDR1 SGHRS, CDR2 YFSETQ. The CDR3 sequence is 14 residues long. Unmatched junction bases numbered 5, after V lost 4 bases and J lost 4 bases. The CDR3, as DNA: TGCGCCAGCAGCACGGGACTAGTGGCAGATACGCAGTATTTT. Protein product: CASSTGLVADTQYF.

At least ten counts were recorded for this clonotype. This chain uses TRBV6-5 with TRBJ2-7; D unclear. Germline V CDR1 and CDR2: MNHEY, SVGAGI. Trimming took 0 bases from V and 6 from J, leaving 9 bases between them. This CDR3 has 13 amino acids. The CDR3, as DNA: TGTGCCAGCAGTTACTCTCGGGCCGGCGAGCAGTACTTC. As protein: CASSYSRAGEQYF.

In its sample, this clonotype was seen many times. The chain joins TRBV29-1 to TRBJ2-1; possible D gene TRBD2, 6 bases. This CDR3 has 12 amino acids. Germline V gene data show CDR1 as SQVTM and CDR2 as ANQGSEA. Trimming took off 7 bases at V and 2 bases at J, with 9 bases between the two ends. The CDR3: CSALATYNEQFF. CDR3 in DNA: TGCAGCGCCCTAGCGACCTACAATGAGCAGTTCTTC.

The chain carries TRBV5-6 and TRBJ2-1; D uncertain. The germline CDR1 and CDR2 sequences are SGHDT and YYEEEE. V dropped 1 base and J dropped 4 bases, with 6 bases sitting between them. The CDR3 has 13 residues. The chain's CDR3 is CASSLIGYNEQFF. The CDR3 bases are TGTGCCAGCAGCTTGATCGGATACAATGAGCAGTTCTTC.

This clonotype has more than one count but fewer than ten. The genes are TRBV5-1 and TRBJ2-7, with TRBD2 matching 9 bases. The CDR3 is 15 amino acids. The V and J ends lost 0 bases and 2 bases, in that order; junction bases with no gene match: 3. Germline CDR1 reads SGHRS; CDR2 reads YFSETQ. CDR3: CASSLGREGAYEQYF. CDR3 in DNA: TGCGCCAGCAGCTTGGGGCGGGAGGGGGCCTACGAGCAGTACTTC.

The rearrangement links TRBV6-1 to TRBJ2-3; the match to TRBD1 covers 7 bases. J lost 1 base, V lost 9 bases, and 4 bases had no gene match. The CDR3 loop spans 13 amino acids. CDR1 is MNHNS, CDR2 SASEGT, per germline. As DNA, the CDR3 is TGTGCCAGTACAGGGGCGGGCACAGATACGCAGTATTTT. Amino acids: CASTGAGTDTQYF.

The chain recombines TRBV28 with TRBJ2-5; possible D gene TRBD2, 7 bases. Germline loops: CDR1 MDHEN, CDR2 SYDVKM. CDR3 length equals 13 residues. Trimming pared 9 bases from V and 5 bases from J, leaving 16 bases between. The CDR3 bases are TGTGCCAGTTCTTGGGGGGGGCGGGAGACCCAGTACTTC. As protein: CASSWGGRETQYF.

In this sample, this clonotype turned up many times. The chain links TRBV20-1 to TRBJ2-3; 8 nucleotides align to TRBD2. The CDR3 consists of 15 residues. Looked up from germline, CDR1 is DFQATT and CDR2 is SNEGSKA (reference sequence). The trim removed 3 bases at V and 4 bases at J, leaving 9 bases unmatched. As DNA, the CDR3 is TGCAGTGCTAGTTCACTAGCGGCCACGGCAGATACGCAGTATTTT. This translates into CSASSLAATADTQYF.

This clonotype was detected a few times. This chain connects TRBV24-1 to TRBJ2-3; D is unclear. V shed 5 bases and J shed 6 bases, with 11 bases lying between them. Germline loops: CDR1 KGHDR, CDR2 SFDVKD. CDR3 size: 13 residues. The CDR3 DNA sequence: TGTGCCACCAGTGGCGCCCGCATGGATACGCAGTATTTT. Translated, it gives CATSGARMDTQYF.

The sample holds a few counts of this clonotype. This chain joins TRBV20-1 and TRBJ2-3, with 7 bases fitting TRBD1. Germline CDR1 and CDR2: DFQATT and SNEGSKA (reference sequence). The V segment lost 6 bases and the J segment 1 base; nucleotides outside the gene matches: 4. This CDR3 spans 13 amino acids. CDR3 DNA: TGCAGTGCAGACAGGGTCGGCACAGATACGCAGTATTTT. This codes for CSADRVGTDTQYF.

The chain has TRBV20-1 and TRBJ1-1; D is unclear. Per the germline V gene, CDR1 is DFQATT and CDR2 is SNEGSKA (reference sequence). The CDR3 has 14 residues. Trimming took off 5 bases at V and 0 bases at J, with 13 bases between the two ends. For the CDR3, the DNA is TGCAGTGCTCTCCGCGATGGAGTGAACACTGAAGCTTTCTTT. It is translated as CSALRDGVNTEAFF.

CDR3 residues: CSARLGTSGRQYF. For the CDR3, the DNA is TGCAGTGCTAGACTCGGGACTAGCGGGCGGCAGTACTTC. The chain has TRBV20-1 and TRBJ2-7; 12 bases align to TRBD2. The CDR3 extends over 13 amino acids. J gave up 9 bases and V 2 bases, and 5 bases lay outside the gene matches. Germline V CDR1 and CDR2: DFQATT, SNEGSKA (reference sequence).

This clonotype has just a few counts. The gene calls are TRBV20-1 and TRBJ2-2, with 7 bases fitting TRBD2. CDR1 is DFQATT and CDR2 is SNEGSKA in the germline V gene (reference sequence). This CDR3 comprises 13 residues. V was clipped by 5 bases and J by 4 bases; unmatched bases: 4. CDR3 protein: CSAWDYLTGELFF. The CDR3 DNA reads TGCAGTGCTTGGGACTACCTCACCGGGGAGCTGTTTTTT.

V usage is TRBV20-1 and J usage is TRBJ2-5; TRBD2 aligns across 8 bases. Germline CDR1 reads DFQATT; CDR2 reads SNEGSKA (reference sequence). V lost 6 bases to trimming and J lost 7 bases; unmatched junction nucleotides: 19. The CDR3 is made up of 16 amino acids. The CDR3 DNA sequence: TGCAGTGCCAGAATCATCGAGCGGGAGCCTCCCTGGACCCAGTACTTC. Translating gives CSARIIEREPPWTQYF.

J is TRBJ1-1 and V is TRBV6-2 or TRBV6-3, with TRBD1 identical over 7 bases. With V trimmed by 1 base and J by 11 bases, 10 bases remained unmatched. The CDR3 extends over 14 amino acids. CDR1 is MNHEY and CDR2 is SVGEGT in the germline V gene. The CDR3 DNA sequence: TGTGCCAGCAGTTACTGGCAGGGGGGGATAGGGGCTTTCTTT. Its protein is CASSYWQGGIGAFF.

The rearrangement links TRBV7-2 to TRBJ2-3; unclear D gene. Germline V gives CDR1 SGHTA, CDR2 FQGNSA. Trimming removed 2 bases at V and 0 bases at J, with 12 bases between. The CDR3 loop spans 16 amino acids. CDR3 in DNA: TGTGCCAGCAGCTTATTAAGCGTAAGGAGCACAGATACGCAGTATTTT. Protein sequence: CASSLLSVRSTDTQYF. The full variable domain, rest sourced from reference TRBV7-2 and TRBJ2-3, is GAGVSQSPSNKVTEKGKDVELRCDPISGHTALYWYRQSLGQGLEFLIYFQGNSAPDKSGLPSDRFSAERTGGSVSTLTIQRTQQEDSAVYLCASSLLSVRSTDTQYFGPGTRLTVL.

In its sample, this clonotype was seen many times. V usage is TRBV12-3 or TRBV12-4 and J usage is TRBJ2-7; D is undetermined. The CDR3 length is 13 residues. V lost 8 bases and J 4 bases, leaving 15 bases between the germline ends. The CDR3 sequence is CASGVHSWYEQYF. For the CDR3, the DNA is TGTGCCAGCGGAGTACATAGTTGGTACGAGCAGTACTTC.

This clonotype was observed at least ten times. CDR3 protein: CASSLSGDTDTQYF. The CDR3 DNA reads as TGCGCCAGCAGCTTGTCAGGGGACACAGATACGCAGTATTTT. The rearrangement links TRBV5-1 to TRBJ2-3; perhaps TRBD1 as D (6 bases). CDR3 length equals 14 residues. V lost 1 base, J lost 2 bases, and 8 bases lay in between. Germline assignment: CDR1 SGHRS and CDR2 YFSETQ.

This clonotype was seen only a few times. The chain couples TRBV29-1 to TRBJ1-1; no definite D call. V lost 8 bases and J lost 7, with 17 bases in between. Per the germline V gene, CDR1 is SQVTM and CDR2 is ANQGSEA. This CDR3 contains 12 residues. As DNA, the CDR3 is TGCAGCATTTCCTCTGGGGAGATTGAAGCTTTCTTT. Amino acids: CSISSGEIEAFF.

J is TRBJ2-7 and V is TRBV12-3 or TRBV12-4; 9 nucleotides agree with TRBD2. Losses at the gene ends were 3 bases for V and 4 bases for J; bases not matched to a gene: 10. CDR3 length: 16 amino acids. Here the CDR3 DNA reads TGTGCCAGCAGTTTGTGCGGGGGGGCGGACTGTTACGAGCAGTACTTC. Its translation: CASSLCGGADCYEQYF.

This clonotype occurred once. The chain links TRBV5-1 to TRBJ2-5; 8 nucleotides line up with TRBD1. The CDR3 covers 16 residues. With V trimmed by 5 bases and J by 5 bases, 14 bases remained unmatched. Germline V gives CDR1 SGHRS, CDR2 YFSETQ. The CDR3 DNA sequence: TGCGCCAGCAGTGGGGCGGACAGGGAGGAAGAGGAGACCCAGTACTTC. This sequence encodes CASSGADREEEETQYF.

This rearrangement joins TRBV15 to TRBJ2-2; maybe TRBD2 (5 bases). The CDR3 covers 14 residues. Germline V gene data show CDR1 as LNHNV and CDR2 as YYDKDF (reference sequence). The V gene lost 4 bases and the J gene lost 1 base, with 7 bases spanning the gap. The CDR3 region is CATSNRGNTGELFF. The CDR3 coding sequence is TGTGCCACCAGCAACCGGGGGAACACCGGGGAGCTGTTTTTT.

This clonotype came up once. The CDR3 region is CSATTPTGRQETQYF. CDR3 DNA: TGCAGTGCTACCACACCAACAGGTCGGCAAGAGACCCAGTACTTC. V usage is TRBV20-1 and J usage is TRBJ2-5; a possible D gene is TRBD1 (5 bases). The CDR3 loop spans 15 amino acids. Germline V gene data show CDR1 as DFQATT and CDR2 as SNEGSKA (reference sequence). Trimming took off 4 bases at V and 2 bases at J, with 17 bases between the two ends.

A note on this clonotype: This may stem from a read error, because a much larger clone lies one nucleotide away. The rearrangement uses TRBV12-3 or TRBV12-4 and TRBJ2-7, with 9 bases lining up with TRBD1. The length of the CDR3 is 14 residues. V gave up 6 bases and J gave up 10 bases; unmatched junction bases: 13. The CDR3 protein is CASSHRDRVSDQYF. In DNA, the CDR3 is TGTGCCAGCAGCCACCGGGACAGGGTCAGCGACCAGTACTTC.

This clonotype has only a few counts. The gene calls are TRBV7-9 and TRBJ2-5, with 8 nucleotides matching TRBD2. J gave up 5 bases and V 5 bases, and 7 bases lay outside the gene matches. The CDR3 is made up of 14 amino acids. In germline, CDR1 is SEHNR, CDR2 FQNEAQ (reference sequence). The CDR3 region has the DNA TGTGCCAGCAGCCCTGAAGCGGGGGTCGAGACCCAGTACTTC. It yields the protein CASSPEAGVETQYF. The whole variable domain, filled in from reference TRBV7-9 and TRBJ2-5, reads DTGVSQNPRHKITKRGQNVTFRCDPISEHNRLYWYRQTLGQGPEFLTYFQNEAQLEKSRLLSDRFSAERPKGSFSTLEIQRTEQGDSAMYLCASSPEAGVETQYFGPGTRLLVL.